These T cell receptor beta chains were read from a single sample in a study of T-cell reconstitution after alpha-beta-depleted transplantation in children. A single record per CDR3 protein comes from TCRdb applying MiXCR to the PCR reads. The data hold approximately 520,000 distinct CDR3 sequences, with about an eighth observed a single time. Sequencing used PBMCs, mostly from graft donor cells, obtained 180 days after TCRalphabeta/CD19-depleted stem cell transplant. The source is a female patient between 2 and 15 years old who had a stem cell transplant for aplastic anemia, so the T cells may come from the graft donor. CDR3s include the opening cysteine and the closing phenylalanine or tryptophan. A D gene is named only where the DNA matches it firmly. Not every row has a clone size; where given, it reads once, few, many or a size class.

TRBJ1-1 | - | - | TRBV6-5 | TGTGCCAGCAGTTACGGGGGGCTGGAAGCTTTCTTT | CASSYGGLEAFF
TRBJ2-1 | many | - | TRBV10-3 | TGTGCCATCTCTGGGTGGCAAAACAATGAGCAGTTCTTC | CAISGWQNNEQFF
TRBJ2-1 | - | TRBD2 | TRBV7-9 | TGTGCCAGCAGCTACCAGCGGGAGGGCCCCTACAATGAGCAGTTCTTC | CASSYQREGPYNEQFF
TRBJ1-1 | few | - | TRBV21-1 | TGTGCCAGCAGCCTAGCGGGACGAAGGAGGTGGGCTTTCTTT | CASSLAGRRRWAFF
TRBJ2-5 | - | TRBD2 | TRBV6-1 | TGTGCCAGCAGCTCTTACCTAGCGGGAGGGCAAGAGACCCAGTACTTC | CASSSYLAGGQETQYF
TRBJ2-3 | few | - | TRBV20-1 | TGCAGTGCTCGGGACTCCAACACAGATACGCAGTATTTT | CSARDSNTDTQYF
TRBJ2-1 | - | - | TRBV18 | TGTGCCAGCTCACCACAGTGGACAGCCCATGAGCAGTTCTTC | CASSPQWTAHEQFF
TRBJ2-2 | few | - | TRBV28 | TGTGCCAGCAGAAAGCTTACCGGGGAGCTGTTTTTT | CASRKLTGELFF
TRBJ2-2 | - | - | TRBV5-6 | TGTGCCATGAGCCTCGGGACTGGACCGAGAACCGGGGAGCTGTTTTTT | CAMSLGTGPRTGELFF
TRBJ2-1 | few | - | TRBV7-9 | TGTGCCAGCAGCTCGGGACTCCGCGATGAGCAGTTCTTC | CASSSGLRDEQFF
TRBJ2-1 | - | - | TRBV10-3 | TGTGCCATCAGTGGTTTTAAACTCAGCTCCTACAATGAGCAGTTCTTC | CAISGFKLSSYNEQFF
TRBJ2-3 | - | TRBD2 | TRBV2 | TGTGCCAGCAGTATGGACCCGGGACTAGCGGGGAGCAAGCCAGATACGCAGTATTTT | CASSMDPGLAGSKPDTQYF
TRBJ2-7 | few | TRBD2 | TRBV7-2 | TGTGCCAGCAGCCTCGGACTAGCGGGATTCAGCGAGCAGTACTTC | CASSLGLAGFSEQYF
TRBJ2-5 | - | - | TRBV19 | TGTGCCAGTAGTATAGGACCGAGCAGGACCCAAGAGACCCAGTACTTC | CASSIGPSRTQETQYF
TRBJ2-7 | many | TRBD2 | TRBV12-3/TRBV12-4 | TGTGCCAGCAGTTTCTCGTACCCTGGGACTAGCGGGAGGGTCTCCTACGAGCAGTACTTC | CASSFSYPGTSGRVSYEQYF
TRBJ1-2 | few | - | TRBV18 | TGTGCCAGCTCACCCTCGGGACTCCTGGGCTACACCTTC | CASSPSGLLGYTF